The following is a TCR beta chain sequence with its context. At one of its ends the junction is not consistent with the germline gene, which may arise from a read error. Together with a sample-barcoded 5' primer, a J-beta primer mix was included in a second PCR lasting about 6 to 11 cycles. Each CDR3 protein is one row after TCRdb ran MiXCR on the 5' RACE reads. The sample has 800,000 to 950,000 distinct CDR3 sequences; roughly 48% are singletons. The V gene's germline CDR1 is SGDLS and CDR2 YYNGEE. The CDR3 consists of 12 residues. This sample was taken from a study of blood T cells in healthy people across ages. In the study overall: About one barcoded beta molecule per two T cells came from capture by template switching.

The V call is TRBV9, the J call TRBJ2-5; no clear D gene. Material: blood. This receptor was taken from a man aged 25-40 years in good health. CDR3 DNA: TGTGCCAGCAGCGTAGCCCCCGGCCCCCAGTGCTTC. This encodes CASSVAPGPQCF.